The clone carrying this T cell receptor beta chain occurred a few times. Its target is not known. CDR1 and CDR2 from the germline V gene are SGHTA and FQGNSA. V lost 2 bases to trimming and J lost 7 bases, with 17 bases between them. The CDR3 extends over 15 amino acids. This sample is part of a study of beta chain features in type 1 diabetes. About the research overall: In age, gender and cell yields, patients were similar to healthy donors. Approximately 100 million sorted cells were examined across all samples.

Isolated RNA was reverse transcribed in full, so expressed TCRB transcripts were sequenced. The repertoire was sequenced with immunoSEQ multiplex PCR; TCRdb's copy has only in-frame clones and lacks some. This sample has about 620,000 clones; roughly a sixth occur once, and the top ten carry approximately 0.087%. Regarding the study as a whole: The similarity of naive, central memory and Treg TCRB repertoires appeared greater among patients than among healthy donors.

The gene calls are TRBV7-2 and TRBJ1-2; maybe TRBD1 (6 bases). The sequencing sample was made of naive CD4+ T cells from blood. The origin of this receptor is a man between 18 and 29 years old in good health. CDR3: CASSLPRDTLGGYTF. The CDR3 nucleotides are TGTGCCAGCAGCTTACCACGGGACACCCTCGGTGGCTACACCTTC. Complete variable domain (other parts from reference TRBV7-2 and TRBJ1-2): GAGVSQSPSNKVTEKGKDVELRCDPISGHTALYWYRQSLGQGLEFLIYFQGNSAPDKSGLPSDRFSAERTGGSVSTLTIQRTQQEDSAVYLCASSLPRDTLGGYTFGSGTRLTVV.